A selection of T cell receptor beta chains follows, all from one sample in a study of OX40 agonist ivuxolimab in advanced cancers. The repertoire was sequenced with immunoSEQ multiplex PCR; TCRdb's copy has only in-frame clones and lacks some. The sample lists tens of thousands of clones; less than 90% were seen once. Sample: CD4+ or CD8+ T cells sorted from blood, taken in a trial of the OX40 agonist ivuxolimab. The receptors here all came from an adult with an advanced solid tumor such as melanoma, head and neck, liver or kidney cancer. The CDR3 runs from the conserved cysteine through the conserved F or W. Fields, in order: D gene, clone size, V gene, J gene, CDR3 DNA, CDR3 protein. A D gene is named only where the DNA matches it firmly. Clone sizes are given selectively: once, few, many, or a class where the clone is expanded.

>-|-|TRBV11-2|TRBJ2-5
TGTGCCAGCAGCTTAGAAGGGATGGGCGAGACCCAGTACTTC
CASSLEGMGETQYF
>-|-|TRBV9|TRBJ2-2
TGTGCCAGCAGCGTAGTGGGAGGCGGGGAGCTGTTTTTT
CASSVVGGGELFF
>-|-|TRBV10-1|TRBJ1-5
TGCGCCAGCAGTGAGAGGAGGCGAGGGGTGTACAACAATCAGCCCCAGCATTTT
CASSERRRGVYNNQPQHF
>-|-|TRBV9|TRBJ2-3
TGTGCCAGCAGCGTTGGAGATACGCAGTATTTT
CASSVGDTQYF
>TRBD1|-|TRBV6-1|TRBJ1-4
TGTGCCAGCAGGTCCGGACAGGGGACTAATGAAAAACTGTTTTTT
CASRSGQGTNEKLFF
>TRBD1|-|TRBV6-1|TRBJ2-7
TGTGCCAGCAGTGACGGACAGGGGGCATCCTACGAGCAGTACTTC
CASSDGQGASYEQYF
>TRBD2|-|TRBV2|TRBJ2-5
TGTGCCAGCAGTGAAGGCGGGACTAGCCAAGAGACCCAGTACTTC
CASSEGGTSQETQYF
>-|-|TRBV11-2|TRBJ2-7
TGTGCCAGCAGCTTCTCCTCCAGCCCCCTGCAGCGGACCTTTTACTTC
CASSFSSSPLQRTFYF
>-|few|TRBV15|TRBJ1-6
TGTGCCACCAGCAGAGACAGGGACTCACCCCTCCACTTT
CATSRDRDSPLHF
>-|-|TRBV11-2|TRBJ2-1
TGTGCCAGCAGCTTATCTCTTGACAGCTACAATGAGCAGTTCTTC
CASSLSLDSYNEQFF
>-|-|TRBV7-9|TRBJ2-2
TGTGCCAGCAGCTTAGGGGCAGCCGGGTCCACCGGGGAGCTGTTTTTT
CASSLGAAGSTGELFF
>-|-|TRBV7-2|TRBJ1-1
TGTGCCAGCAGCTTAGTTCTAGAGGGAGGCGAGGACACTGAAGCTTTCTTT
CASSLVLEGGEDTEAFF
>-|few|TRBV20-1|TRBJ1-2
TGCAGTGCTCCTACCTTTGGTGGCTACACCTTC
CSAPTFGGYTF
>TRBD2|-|TRBV5-1|TRBJ2-2
TGCGCCAGCAGCCTCACGGGGGGAGACACCGGGGAGCTGTTTTTT
CASSLTGGDTGELFF
>TRBD1|-|TRBV14|TRBJ2-1
TGTGCCAGCAGCTATACGGACAGGGGGCAATGGAATGAGCAGTTCTTC
CASSYTDRGQWNEQFF
>TRBD1|-|TRBV18|TRBJ1-1
TGTGCCAGCTCACCGTGGACAGGGCTCGTGGAGGCTTTCTTT
CASSPWTGLVEAFF
>-|-|TRBV19|TRBJ1-3
TGTGCCAGTAAGCGCCCCCCGGGGCAGCTCTCTGGAAACACCATATATTTT
CASKRPPGQLSGNTIYF